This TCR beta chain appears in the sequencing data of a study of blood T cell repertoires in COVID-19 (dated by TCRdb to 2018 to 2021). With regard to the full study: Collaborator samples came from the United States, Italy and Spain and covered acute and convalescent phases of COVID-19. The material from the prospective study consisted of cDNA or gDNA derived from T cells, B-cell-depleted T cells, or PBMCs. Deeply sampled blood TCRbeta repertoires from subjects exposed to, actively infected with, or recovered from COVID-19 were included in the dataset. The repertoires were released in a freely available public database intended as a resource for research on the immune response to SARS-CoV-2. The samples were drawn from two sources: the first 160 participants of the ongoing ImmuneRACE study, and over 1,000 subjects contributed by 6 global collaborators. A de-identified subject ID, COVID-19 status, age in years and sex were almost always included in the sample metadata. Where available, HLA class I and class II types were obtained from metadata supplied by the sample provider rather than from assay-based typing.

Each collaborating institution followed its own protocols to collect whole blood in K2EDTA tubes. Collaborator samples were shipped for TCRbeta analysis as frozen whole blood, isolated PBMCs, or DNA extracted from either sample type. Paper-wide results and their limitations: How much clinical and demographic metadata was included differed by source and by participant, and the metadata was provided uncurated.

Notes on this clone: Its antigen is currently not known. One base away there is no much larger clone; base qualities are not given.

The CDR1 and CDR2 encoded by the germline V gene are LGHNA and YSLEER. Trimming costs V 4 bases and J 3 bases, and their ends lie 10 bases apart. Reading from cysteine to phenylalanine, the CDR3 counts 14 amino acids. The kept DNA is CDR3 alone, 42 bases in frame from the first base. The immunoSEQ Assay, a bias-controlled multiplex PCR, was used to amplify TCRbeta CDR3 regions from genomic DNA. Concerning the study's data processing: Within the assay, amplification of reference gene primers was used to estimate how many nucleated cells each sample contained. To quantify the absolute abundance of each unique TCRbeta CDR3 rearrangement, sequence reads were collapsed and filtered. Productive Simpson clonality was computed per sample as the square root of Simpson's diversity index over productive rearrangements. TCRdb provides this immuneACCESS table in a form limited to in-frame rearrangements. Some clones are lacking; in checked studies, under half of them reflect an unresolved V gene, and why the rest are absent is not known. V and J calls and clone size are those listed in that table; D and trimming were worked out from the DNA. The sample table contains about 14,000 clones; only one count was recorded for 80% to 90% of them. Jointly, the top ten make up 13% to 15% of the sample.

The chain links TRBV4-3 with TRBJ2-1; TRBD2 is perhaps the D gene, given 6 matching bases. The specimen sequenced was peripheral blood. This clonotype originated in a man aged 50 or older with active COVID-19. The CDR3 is CASSPGLYYNEQFF. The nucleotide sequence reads TGCGCCAGCAGCCCGGGACTCTACTACAATGAGCAGTTCTTC.